The present entry profiles one T cell receptor beta chain with its context. This sample is drawn from a study of control samples from healthy donors and cancer patients. Data came from immunoSEQ multiplex PCR; TCRdb stores just in-frame clones and leaves some out. The sample has 150,000 to 200,000 clones; 85% to 90% are singletons. What was sequenced was blood. This receptor was identified in a man between 25 and 39 years old in good health.

In nucleotides, the CDR3 is TGTGCCAGCAGCTTAGAAGGGAGTGTAGCCTACGAGCAGTACTTC. It encodes CASSLEGSVAYEQYF. The chain links TRBV7-9 to TRBJ2-7; D perhaps matches TRBD2 (5 bases). CDR3 length: 15 residues. CDR1 and CDR2 (germline): SEHNR, FQNEAQ (reference sequence). V gave up 1 base and J gave up 2 bases, with 12 bases separating them.